One sample yielded the 32 T cell receptor beta chains listed below, sequenced in a study of CD8 T cells in Susac syndrome. Random hexamers primed reverse transcription of about 0.5 to 1 ug RNA. A single record per CDR3 protein comes from TCRdb applying MiXCR to the immunoSEQ multiplex PCR reads. The sample holds around 130,000 distinct CDR3 sequences, around 75% seen once. The sequenced sample was CD8+ T cells from PBMCs. These receptors were collected from a human donor with multiple sclerosis.

This sequence joins TRBV9 and TRBJ1-1; TRBD1 aligns across 7 bases. With 3 bases clipped from V and 4 bases from J, the junction kept 6 bases outside the gene matches. CDR1 and CDR2 from the germline V gene are SGDLS and YYNGEE. This CDR3 comprises 14 residues. The CDR3 nucleotides are TGTGCCAGCAGCGCGGAGGGGGCGAGCACTGAAGCTTTCTTT. Amino acid sequence: CASSAEGASTEAFF. The variable domain in full, with the rest retrieved from reference TRBV9 and TRBJ1-1, is DSGVTQTPKHLITATGQRVTLRCSPRSGDLSVYWYQQSLDQGLQFLIQYYNGEERAKGNILERFSAQQFPDLHSELNLSSLELGDSALYFCASSAEGASTEAFFGQGTRLTVV.

This rearrangement joins TRBV12-2 to TRBJ2-1; the D call of TRBD1 is as the table states it, not checked on the DNA. TRBV12-2 is tagged as a pseudogene. The CDR3 is 15 residues long. This CDR3 reads CASRPQLRRNNEQFF. The CDR3 DNA is TGTGCAAGTCGCCCCCAATTGCGGCGCAACAATGAGCAGTTCTTC.

This clonotype was detected ten times or more. The V gene is TRBV6-5, the J gene TRBJ2-7; tentative D call: TRBD2 (5 bases). Germline CDR1 is MNHEY and CDR2 is SVGAGI. Trimming took 4 bases from V and 0 from J, leaving 13 bases between them. This CDR3 is 15 amino acids long. The CDR3 region has the DNA TGTGCCAGCAGTTCCGGGCAGACTATCTCCTACGAGCAGTACTTC. This encodes CASSSGQTISYEQYF.

This clonotype was seen once. The rearrangement uses TRBV19 and TRBJ2-1; D is perhaps TRBD2 (6 bases). This CDR3 is 16 amino acids long. V gave up 1 base and J gave up 0 bases, with 10 bases separating them. CDR1 LNHDA and CDR2 SQIVND come from the germline V gene (reference sequence). The CDR3 region has the DNA TGTGCCAGTAGTATAGGGGGACTGAACTCCTACAATGAGCAGTTCTTC. It is translated as CASSIGGLNSYNEQFF.

The table lists this clonotype with a count of one. The rearrangement links TRBV5-6 to TRBJ1-5, with a possible D match to TRBD1 (6 bases). The V gene's germline CDR1 is SGHDT and CDR2 YYEEEE. V lost 4 bases and J 6 bases, leaving 17 bases between the germline ends. This CDR3 region has 15 residues. As DNA, the CDR3 is TGTGCCAGCAGCCCCGGAGCAGGGGACGGTCAGCCCCAGCATTTT. The encoded protein is CASSPGAGDGQPQHF.

V gene TRBV2 combines with J gene TRBJ2-1; D not certain. The length of the CDR3 is 13 residues. Germline V gene lookup returns CDR1 SNHLY and CDR2 FYNNEI. Trimming left V 5 bases short and J 12 bases short, with 17 bases between. The CDR3 is CASSPESHTGQFF. Here the CDR3 DNA reads TGTGCCAGCAGTCCTGAGTCGCATACTGGGCAGTTCTTC.

The chain is built from TRBV12-3 or TRBV12-4 and TRBJ2-3, with 7 bases fitting TRBD2. This CDR3 is built from 13 residues. The trim removed 7 bases at V and 4 bases at J, leaving 5 bases unmatched. The CDR3 nucleotides are TGTGCCAGCAAGCGGGGCCCCGCAGATACGCAGTATTTT. Amino acids: CASKRGPADTQYF.

The rearrangement joins TRBV28 to TRBJ2-7; tentative D call: TRBD1 (5 bases). Trimming pared 7 bases from V and 3 bases from J, leaving 13 bases between. The CDR3 is 13 residues long. Per the germline V gene, CDR1 is MDHEN and CDR2 is SYDVKM. The CDR3 loop is CASKFGAGYEQYF. The CDR3 region has the DNA TGTGCCAGCAAGTTTGGGGCCGGCTACGAGCAGTACTTC.

This rearrangement joins TRBV4-1 to TRBJ2-2, with a tentative D call TRBD2 (6 bases). The CDR3 runs 16 residues. CDR1 is MGHRA and CDR2 is YSYEKL in the germline V gene. The germline V and J ends were trimmed by 0 bases and 3 bases, with 11 bases remaining between them. DNA for the CDR3: TGCGCCAGCAGCCAAGACGGAGCGGGTTACACCGGGGAGCTGTTTTTT. This gives the protein CASSQDGAGYTGELFF.

The CDR3 region has the DNA TGTGCCAGCAGCTTAGCGGGGGGCGCAGATACGCAGTATTTT. Translated: CASSLAGGADTQYF. J is TRBJ2-3 and V is TRBV7-3; 8 positions agree with TRBD2. V was clipped by 2 bases and J by 4 bases; unmatched bases: 2. This CDR3 has 14 residues. CDR1 is SGHTA and CDR2 is FQGTGA in the germline V gene.

This chain joins TRBV19 and TRBJ1-1, with TRBD1 matching 9 bases. Unmatched junction bases numbered 4, after V lost 5 bases and J lost 3 bases. CDR3 length: 14 amino acids. Germline lookup yields CDR1 LNHDA and CDR2 SQIVND (reference sequence). CDR3 amino acids: CASSPTGGHTEAFF. As DNA, the CDR3 is TGTGCCAGTAGTCCGACAGGGGGACACACTGAAGCTTTCTTT.

This CDR3 reads CASRIRLAGSYEQYV. CDR3 in DNA: TGTGCCAGCAGGATTCGACTAGCGGGGTCCTACGAGCAGTACGTC. The gene calls are TRBV25-1 and TRBJ2-7; 11 bases match TRBD2. The CDR3 extends over 15 amino acids. V shed 6 bases and J 1 base; nucleotides not matched to a gene: 5. Germline CDR1 and CDR2: MGHDK and SYGVNS.

This chain connects TRBV28 to TRBJ1-6, with D possibly TRBD1 on 6 matching bases. Germline lookup yields CDR1 MDHEN and CDR2 SYDVKM. The CDR3 is 13 amino acids. Between the trimmed V and J ends, which lost 6 bases and 9 bases, there was a span of 12 bases. DNA for the CDR3: TGTGCCAGCAGCTACAGGGTCGGTTCACCCCTCCACTTT. It encodes CASSYRVGSPLHF.

By share of the sample, this clonotype is medium-sized. The genes are TRBV2 and TRBJ1-2, with a tentative D call TRBD1 (5 bases). The CDR3 is made up of 13 amino acids. Germline V gives CDR1 SNHLY, CDR2 FYNNEI. Trimming removed 3 bases from V and 8 bases from J, with 13 bases in between. CDR3 residues: CASSESQGYGYTF. The CDR3 bases are TGTGCCAGCAGTGAGTCGCAGGGTTACGGCTACACCTTC. Based on the CDR3 plus reference TRBV2 and TRBJ1-2, the full variable domain is EPEVTQTPSHQVTQMGQEVILRCVPISNHLYFYWYRQILGQKVEFLVSFYNNEISEKSEIFDDQFSVERPDGSNFTLKIRSTKLEDSAMYFCASSESQGYGYTFGSGTRLTVV.

This chain uses TRBV29-1 with TRBJ1-4; D unclear. The CDR3 is 13 amino acids. Germline loops: CDR1 SQVTM, CDR2 ANQGSEA. V shed 3 bases and J shed 0 bases, with 5 bases lying between them. The CDR3 region is CSVEAATNEKLFF. The CDR3 coding sequence is TGCAGCGTTGAGGCTGCAACTAATGAAAAACTGTTTTTT.

The rearrangement joins TRBV7-8 to TRBJ2-5, with D perhaps being TRBD1 or TRBD2 (5 bases each). Germline V gene lookup returns CDR1 SGHVS and CDR2 FQNEAQ. Trimming took off 5 bases at V and 4 bases at J, with 14 bases between the two ends. The CDR3 has 14 amino acids. CDR3 bases: TGTGCCAGCAGCCCCCCGGGGCCGCGAGAGACCCAGTACTTC. Translation gives CASSPPGPRETQYF.

This chain links TRBV4-1 with TRBJ1-5, with D possibly matching TRBD1 (5 bases). Germline lookup yields CDR1 MGHRA and CDR2 YSYEKL. The V end was cut by 0 bases, the J end by 0 bases, with 9 bases between. The CDR3 is 16 residues long. The DNA for the CDR3 is TGCGCCAGCAGCCAAGATCGGGGGGGTAGCAATCAGCCCCAGCATTTT. Amino acids: CASSQDRGGSNQPQHF.

J is TRBJ2-1 and V is TRBV14; D may be TRBD2 (6 bases). The CDR3 is 17 amino acids. V lost 2 bases, J lost 2 bases, and 16 bases lay in between. Germline values: CDR1 SGHDN, CDR2 FVKESK. CDR3 DNA sequence: TGTGCCAGCAGCCAACCCCAGCGGGCATTCCCCTACAATGAGCAGTTCTTC. This gives the protein CASSQPQRAFPYNEQFF.

The chain couples TRBV27 to TRBJ2-2; tentatively, D is TRBD2 (6 bases). Between the trimmed V and J ends, which lost 4 bases and 5 bases, there was a span of 14 bases. Germline-derived CDR1 and CDR2 are MNHEY and SMNVEV (reference sequence). The CDR3 extends over 15 amino acids. The CDR3 here is CASSYGGELTGELFF. The CDR3 coding sequence is TGTGCCAGCAGTTATGGAGGGGAGTTGACCGGGGAGCTGTTTTTT.

V is TRBV6-5 and J is TRBJ1-4; D is ambiguous. CDR1 is MNHEY and CDR2 is SVGAGI in the germline V gene. This CDR3 has 17 residues. V lost 0 bases and J lost 4, with 15 bases in between. CDR3 amino acids: CASSYSQSTAINEKLFF. For the CDR3, the DNA is TGTGCCAGCAGTTACTCCCAGTCGACGGCTATTAATGAAAAACTGTTTTTT.

CDR3 sequence: CASSFGFGGSTEQYF. CDR3 in DNA: TGTGCCAGCAGCTTTGGGTTCGGAGGGAGCACAGAGCAGTATTTT. The chain is built from TRBV7-9 and TRBJ2-3; weak D call: TRBD2 (6 bases). This CDR3 is built from 15 residues. CDR1 SEHNR and CDR2 FQNEAQ come from the germline V gene (reference sequence). V was cut by 3 bases and J by 11 bases, with 21 bases left in between.

The chain uses TRBV5-6 and TRBJ2-7; 10 bases map to TRBD2. The CDR3 is 15 amino acids. V was clipped by 3 bases and J by 2 bases; unmatched bases: 5. Per germline, CDR1 SGHDT and CDR2 YYEEEE. CDR3 loop: CASSSGLAAPYEQYF. DNA of the CDR3: TGTGCCAGCAGCTCCGGACTAGCGGCGCCCTACGAGCAGTACTTC. Complete variable domain (other parts from reference TRBV5-6 and TRBJ2-7): DAGVTQSPTHLIKTRGQQVTLRCSPKSGHDTVSWYQQALGQGPQFIFQYYEEEERQRGNFPDRFSGHQFPNYSSELNVNALLLGDSALYLCASSSGLAAPYEQYFGPGTRLTVT.

The chain combines TRBV28 with TRBJ2-7; no clear D gene. This CDR3 spans 14 amino acids. V was pared by 2 bases and J by 3 bases, with 11 bases between. CDR1 is MDHEN, CDR2 SYDVKM, per germline. The CDR3 reads CASSLRVSFYEQYF. In DNA form, the CDR3 reads TGTGCCAGCAGTTTAAGAGTCAGTTTCTACGAGCAGTACTTC.

This rearrangement joins TRBV20-1 to TRBJ2-1; no clear D gene. V was pared by 5 bases and J by 5 bases, with 10 bases between. The CDR3 totals 12 residues. The germline V gene encodes CDR1 DFQATT and CDR2 SNEGSKA (reference sequence). This chain's CDR3 is CSALIGHNEQFF. CDR3 DNA: TGCAGTGCTCTAATAGGGCACAATGAGCAGTTCTTC.

The rearrangement uses TRBV5-4 and TRBJ1-1; D unresolved. The CDR3 has 14 amino acids. The V end was cut by 0 bases, the J end by 1 base, with 7 bases between. The germline V gene has CDR1 SGHNT and CDR2 YYREEE (reference sequence). The CDR3 loop reads CASSLVGGNTEAFF. The CDR3 DNA reads TGTGCCAGCAGCTTGGTGGGAGGGAACACTGAAGCTTTCTTT.

This rearrangement joins TRBV11-3 to TRBJ2-5, with 7 bases that match TRBD1. Unmatched junction bases numbered 8, after V lost 2 bases and J lost 5 bases. CDR1 SGHNT and CDR2 YENEEA come from the germline V gene. The CDR3 is 15 residues long. Here the CDR3 reads CASSLSRQGWETQYF. CDR3 DNA sequence: TGTGCCAGCAGCTTATCTCGACAGGGTTGGGAGACCCAGTACTTC.

The chain combines TRBV4-1 with TRBJ2-7, with TRBD1 matching 9 bases. The CDR3 is 16 residues long. Per the germline V gene, CDR1 is MGHRA and CDR2 is YSYEKL. The V segment lost 1 base and the J segment 6 bases; nucleotides outside the gene matches: 10. CDR3 nucleotides: TGCGCCAGCAGCCAAGTAAAGGGACAGGGATTTTCCGAGCAGTACTTC. Encoded protein: CASSQVKGQGFSEQYF.

The CDR3, as DNA: TGTGCCAGCAGGACCGGGGAGCTGTTTTTT. Its translation: CASRTGELFF. This chain uses TRBV2 with TRBJ2-2; no definite D call. CDR1 is SNHLY, CDR2 FYNNEI, per germline. The CDR3 runs to 10 residues. V lost 6 bases to trimming and J lost 5 bases, with 1 base between them.

The chain carries TRBV27 and TRBJ2-1, with 12 bases that match TRBD2. The CDR3 extends over 15 amino acids. V lost 5 bases to trimming and J lost 9 bases; unmatched junction nucleotides: 8. Looked up from germline, CDR1 is MNHEY and CDR2 is SMNVEV (reference sequence). The CDR3 coding sequence is TGTGCCAGCAGTCCTCTAGCGGGAGGGACGGGTGAGCAGTTCTTC. Translation: CASSPLAGGTGEQFF.

CDR3 in amino acids: CASSSGSEQYF. Here the CDR3 DNA reads TGTGCCAGCAGCTCGGGGAGCGAGCAGTACTTC. The V and J genes are TRBV11-3 and TRBJ2-7, with D possibly matching TRBD2 (5 bases). V lost 4 bases and J 6 bases, leaving 7 bases between the germline ends. Germline-derived CDR1 and CDR2 are SGHNT and YENEEA. The length of the CDR3 is 11 residues.

The chain employs TRBV19 and TRBJ1-5, with D perhaps matching TRBD1 (5 bases). This CDR3 contains 15 residues. Germline V lookup: CDR1 LNHDA, CDR2 SQIVND (reference sequence). Trimming removed 0 bases at V and 3 bases at J, with 9 bases between. In DNA form, the CDR3 reads TGTGCCAGTAGTATAGACGTGGGGACCAATCAGCCCCAGCATTTT. It specifies CASSIDVGTNQPQHF.

As for this clonotype: A junction end diverges from the germline sequence, so it may reflect a read error. V usage is TRBV7-7 and J usage is TRBJ2-1; 8 bases agree with TRBD2. This CDR3 contains 14 residues. Per germline, CDR1 SSHAT and CDR2 FNYEAQ (reference sequence). In nucleotides, the CDR3 is TGTGCTAGCAGCCGGGAGGGCCTAGGGAATGAGCAGTTCTTC. Its protein product is CASSREGLGNEQFF.